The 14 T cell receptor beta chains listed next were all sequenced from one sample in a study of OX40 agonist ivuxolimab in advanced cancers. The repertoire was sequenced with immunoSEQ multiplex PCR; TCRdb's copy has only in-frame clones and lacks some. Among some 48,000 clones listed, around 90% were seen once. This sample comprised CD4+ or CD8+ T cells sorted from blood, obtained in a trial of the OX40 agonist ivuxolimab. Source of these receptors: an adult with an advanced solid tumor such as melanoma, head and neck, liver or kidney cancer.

CDR3 residues: CASSDENPKGHPRYEQYF. The DNA of the CDR3 is TGTGCCAGCAGCGATGAAAACCCCAAGGGGCATCCCCGCTACGAGCAGTACTTC. The chain combines TRBV25-1 with TRBJ2-7; tentative D call: TRBD1 (5 bases). The V gene's germline CDR1 is MGHDK and CDR2 SYGVNS. The CDR3 consists of 18 residues. Deletions cut 6 bases from V and 3 bases from J, with 27 bases between.

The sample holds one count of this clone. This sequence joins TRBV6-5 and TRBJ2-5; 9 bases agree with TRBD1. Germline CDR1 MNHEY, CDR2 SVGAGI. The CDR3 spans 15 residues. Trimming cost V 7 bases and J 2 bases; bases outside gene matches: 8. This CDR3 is CASNRGTGRQETQYF. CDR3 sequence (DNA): TGTGCCAGCAACCGAGGGACAGGGCGACAAGAGACCCAGTACTTC.

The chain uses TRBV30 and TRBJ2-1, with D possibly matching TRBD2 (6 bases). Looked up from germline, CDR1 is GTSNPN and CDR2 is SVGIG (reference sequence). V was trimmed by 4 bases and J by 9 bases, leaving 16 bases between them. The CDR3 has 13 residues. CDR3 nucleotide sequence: TGTGCCTGGATGGGGTCCGGGAGCGGTGAGCAGTTCTTC. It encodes CAWMGSGSGEQFF.

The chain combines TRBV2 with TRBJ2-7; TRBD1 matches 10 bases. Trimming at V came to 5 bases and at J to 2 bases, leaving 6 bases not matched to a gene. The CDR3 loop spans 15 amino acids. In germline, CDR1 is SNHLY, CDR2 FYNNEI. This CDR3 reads CASSLDRGYTYEQYF. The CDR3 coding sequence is TGTGCCAGCAGTCTGGACAGGGGGTATACCTACGAGCAGTACTTC.

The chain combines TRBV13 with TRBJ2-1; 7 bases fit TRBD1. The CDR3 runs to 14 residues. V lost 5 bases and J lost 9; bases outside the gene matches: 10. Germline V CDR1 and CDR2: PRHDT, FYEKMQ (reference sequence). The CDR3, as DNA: TGTGCCAGCAGCGGAGAACAGGGGCGCGGTGAGCAGTTCTTC. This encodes CASSGEQGRGEQFF.

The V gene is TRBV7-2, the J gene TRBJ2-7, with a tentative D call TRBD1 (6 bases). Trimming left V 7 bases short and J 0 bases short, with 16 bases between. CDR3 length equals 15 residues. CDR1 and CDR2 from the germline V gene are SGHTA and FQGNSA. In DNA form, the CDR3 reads TGTGCCAGCAACCTGGACAGCACGACCTCCTACGAGCAGTACTTC. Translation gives CASNLDSTTSYEQYF.

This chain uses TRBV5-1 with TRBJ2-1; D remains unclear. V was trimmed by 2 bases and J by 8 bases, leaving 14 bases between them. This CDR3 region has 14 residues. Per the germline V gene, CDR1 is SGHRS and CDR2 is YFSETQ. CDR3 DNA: TGCGCCAGCAGCTTAGAGAAACCCCGGGATGAGCAGTTCTTC. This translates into CASSLEKPRDEQFF.

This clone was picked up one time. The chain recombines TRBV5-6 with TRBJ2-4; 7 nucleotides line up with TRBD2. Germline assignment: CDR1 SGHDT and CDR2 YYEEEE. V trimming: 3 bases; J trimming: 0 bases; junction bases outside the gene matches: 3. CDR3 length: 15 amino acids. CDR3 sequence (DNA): TGTGCCAGCAGCTGGGCGGGGGTAGCCAAAAACATTCAGTACTTC. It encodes CASSWAGVAKNIQYF.

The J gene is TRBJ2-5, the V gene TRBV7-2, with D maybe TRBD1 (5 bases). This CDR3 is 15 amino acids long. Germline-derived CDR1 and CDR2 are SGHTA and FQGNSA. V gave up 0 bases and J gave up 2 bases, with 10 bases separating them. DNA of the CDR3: TGTGCCAGCAGCTTAGCCGCGTCAGGGCAAGAGACCCAGTACTTC. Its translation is CASSLAASGQETQYF.

For the CDR3, the DNA is TGTGCCAGCAGTACTCGGACAGAATCCACAACTAATGAAAAACTGTTTTTT. Residues: CASSTRTESTTNEKLFF. The chain couples TRBV28 to TRBJ1-4; the D gene is possibly TRBD1 (6 bases). This CDR3 has 17 amino acids. Germline assignment: CDR1 MDHEN and CDR2 SYDVKM. Trimming took off 5 bases at V and 0 bases at J, with 16 bases between the two ends.

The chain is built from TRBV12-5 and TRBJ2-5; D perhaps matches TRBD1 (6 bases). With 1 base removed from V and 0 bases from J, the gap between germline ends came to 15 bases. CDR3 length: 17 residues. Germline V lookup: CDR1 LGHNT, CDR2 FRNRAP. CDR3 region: CASGLDWDTLNQETQYF. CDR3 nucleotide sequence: TGTGCTAGTGGTTTGGACTGGGACACGTTAAACCAAGAGACCCAGTACTTC. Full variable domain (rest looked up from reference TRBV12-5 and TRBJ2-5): DARVTQTPRHKVTEMGQEVTMRCQPILGHNTVFWYRQTMMQGLELLAYFRNRAPLDDSGMPKDRFSAEMPDATLATLKIQPSEPRDSAVYFCASGLDWDTLNQETQYFGPGTRLLVL.

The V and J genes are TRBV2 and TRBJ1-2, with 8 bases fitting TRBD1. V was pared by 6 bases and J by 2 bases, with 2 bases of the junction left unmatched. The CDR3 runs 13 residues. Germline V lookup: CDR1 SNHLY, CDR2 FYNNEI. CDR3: CASRDRVNYGYTF. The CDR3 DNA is TGTGCCAGCAGGGACAGGGTCAACTATGGCTACACCTTC.

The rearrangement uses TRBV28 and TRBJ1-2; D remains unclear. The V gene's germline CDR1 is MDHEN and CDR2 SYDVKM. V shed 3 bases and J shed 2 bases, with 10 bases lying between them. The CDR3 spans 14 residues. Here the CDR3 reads CASSFIADNYGYTF. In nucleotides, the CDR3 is TGTGCCAGCAGTTTTATTGCAGACAACTATGGCTACACCTTC.

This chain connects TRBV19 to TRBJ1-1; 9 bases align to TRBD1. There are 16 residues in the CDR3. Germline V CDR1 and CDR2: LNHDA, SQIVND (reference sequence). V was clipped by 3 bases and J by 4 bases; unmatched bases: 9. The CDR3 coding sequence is TGTGCCAGTAGTATTCCGGGACAGGGAGAGGGCACTGAAGCTTTCTTT. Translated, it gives CASSIPGQGEGTEAFF. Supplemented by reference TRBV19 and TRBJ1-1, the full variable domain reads DGGITQSPKYLFRKEGQNVTLSCEQNLNHDAMYWYRQDPGQGLRLIYYSQIVNDFQKGDIAEGYSVSREKKESFPLTVTSAQKNPTAFYLCASSIPGQGEGTEAFFGQGTRLTVV.